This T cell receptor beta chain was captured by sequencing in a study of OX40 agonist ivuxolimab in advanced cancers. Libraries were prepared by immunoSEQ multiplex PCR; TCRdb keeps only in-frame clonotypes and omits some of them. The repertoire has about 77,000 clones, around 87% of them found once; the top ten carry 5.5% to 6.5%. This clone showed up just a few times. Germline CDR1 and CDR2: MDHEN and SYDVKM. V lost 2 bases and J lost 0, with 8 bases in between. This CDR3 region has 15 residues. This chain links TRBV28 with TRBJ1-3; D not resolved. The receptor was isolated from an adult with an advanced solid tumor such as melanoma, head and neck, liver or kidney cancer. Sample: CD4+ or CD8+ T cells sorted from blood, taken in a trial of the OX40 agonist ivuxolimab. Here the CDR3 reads CASSLGSLSGNTIYF. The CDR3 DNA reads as TGTGCCAGCAGTTTAGGCAGCCTCTCTGGAAACACCATATATTTT.